This passage covers 21 T cell receptor beta chains from one sample sequenced in a study of cytomegalovirus exposure and HLA in healthy donors. It was with 60 Vbeta and 13 Jbeta primers that the PCR ran. Here immunoSEQ multiplex PCR was the method, and the copy in TCRdb shows in-frame clones only, minus some. This table lists more than 100,000 clones. The sequenced sample consisted of PBMCs. The receptors here all came from a woman between 35 and 50 years old in good health and CMV-seronegative.

The chain couples TRBV4-1 to TRBJ2-1; 11 bases are shared with TRBD1. This CDR3 region has 16 residues. CDR1 and CDR2 from the germline V gene are MGHRA and YSYEKL. Germline trimming cut 1 base from V and 8 bases from J; bases unmatched to any gene: 7. The CDR3 DNA reads as TGCGCCAGCAGCCAAGGCCCGGACAGGGGGCGCGATGAGCAGTTCTTC. Encoded protein: CASSQGPDRGRDEQFF.

The rearrangement joins TRBV28 to TRBJ1-2; D not certain. CDR3 length equals 12 residues. V was trimmed by 5 bases and J by 3 bases, leaving 7 bases between them. The germline gives CDR1 MDHEN, CDR2 SYDVKM. The DNA of the CDR3 is TGTGCCAGCAGTACAGTCTACTATGGCTACACCTTC. It encodes CASSTVYYGYTF.

The V call is TRBV28, the J call TRBJ1-1; TRBD1 matches 8 bases. From germline, CDR1 is MDHEN and CDR2 SYDVKM. The length of the CDR3 is 16 residues. J gave up 1 base and V 3 bases, and 7 bases lay outside the gene matches. Here the CDR3 reads CASSFPGGGRNTEAFF. The CDR3 bases are TGTGCCAGCAGTTTCCCAGGGGGCGGAAGGAACACTGAAGCTTTCTTT.

The rearrangement links TRBV18 to TRBJ1-6, with 8 positions matching TRBD1. Germline V lookup: CDR1 KGHSH, CDR2 LQKENI. The length of the CDR3 is 19 residues. V was pared by 5 bases and J by 1 base, with 13 bases of the junction left unmatched. CDR3 DNA: TGTGCCAGCTCAGCGCCAGGGTTCCAGGGGGCGTCCTATAATTCACCCCTCCACTTT. Amino acid sequence: CASSAPGFQGASYNSPLHF.

V is TRBV27 and J is TRBJ2-7, with 7 bases aligning to TRBD2. J was trimmed by 3 bases and V by 4 bases; bases with no gene match: 9. In germline, CDR1 is MNHEY, CDR2 SMNVEV (reference sequence). This CDR3 has 15 amino acids. CDR3 nucleotides: TGTGCCAGCAGTTACCGGACTAGTTCTATCTACGAGCAGTACTTC. Translating it yields CASSYRTSSIYEQYF.

V gene TRBV29-1 combines with J gene TRBJ1-2; the match to TRBD1 covers 8 bases. Germline V gives CDR1 SQVTM, CDR2 ANQGSEA. V shed 7 bases, J shed 6 bases, and the junction held 13 bases outside the gene matches. The CDR3 is 14 amino acids. CDR3 region: CSAQIRTGLHGYTF. The CDR3 bases are TGCAGCGCACAAATCCGGACAGGGTTGCATGGCTACACCTTC.

The rearrangement links TRBV28 to TRBJ1-1; 7 bases are a match to TRBD1. The CDR3 is 15 amino acids. After removal of 6 bases from V and 9 bases from J, the junction contained 16 bases not matched to a gene. CDR1 and CDR2 from the germline V gene are MDHEN and SYDVKM. The CDR3 DNA follows: TGTGCCAGCAGCTGGACCGGGACAGCGATGAACAAAGCTTTCTTT. This encodes CASSWTGTAMNKAFF.

The rearrangement uses TRBV6-5 and TRBJ1-1; D gene unclear. Germline CDR1 MNHEY, CDR2 SVGAGI. The CDR3 has 13 amino acids. Trimming shortened V by 6 bases and J by 6 bases, and 14 bases separated the two germline ends. The chain's CDR3 is CASSLLFFAEAFF. The CDR3 DNA follows: TGTGCCAGCAGCCTCCTGTTCTTCGCTGAAGCTTTCTTT.

The gene calls are TRBV2 and TRBJ2-3; D is perhaps TRBD2 (6 bases). V was cut by 6 bases and J by 2 bases, with 12 bases left in between. CDR1 and CDR2 (germline): SNHLY, FYNNEI. The CDR3 loop spans 14 amino acids. CDR3 in amino acids: CASRIADTTDTQYF. DNA of the CDR3: TGTGCCAGCAGAATAGCGGACACCACAGATACGCAGTATTTT.

In nucleotides, the CDR3 is TGTGCCAGCAGCGTCAGGGTATTCCAGTACTTC. Protein sequence: CASSVRVFQYF. The genes are TRBV5-8 and TRBJ2-5; maybe TRBD1 (5 bases). CDR3 size: 11 residues. Germline loops: CDR1 SGHTS, CDR2 YDEGEE. Trimming took 4 bases from V and 10 from J, leaving 11 bases between them.

This rearrangement joins TRBV7-9 to TRBJ1-2; D may be TRBD1 (6 bases). CDR1 is SEHNR, CDR2 FQNEAQ, per germline (reference sequence). CDR3 size: 14 residues. V lost 1 base to trimming and J lost 8 bases, with 14 bases between them. CDR3 amino acids: CASSLVSGGRGYTF. CDR3 nucleotide sequence: TGTGCCAGCAGCTTAGTAAGCGGGGGGCGAGGCTACACCTTC.

To note about this clone: The sample contains more than one DNA sequence encoding this CDR3. The rearrangement uses TRBV7-2 and TRBJ1-4; TRBD1 aligns across 11 bases. Germline loops: CDR1 SGHTA, CDR2 FQGNSA. Trimming removed 6 bases from V and 7 bases from J; junction bases left unmatched: 7. The CDR3 sequence is 15 residues long. DNA for the CDR3: TGTGCCAGCAGTCGCCTGGGGACAGGGGGTGAAAAACTGTTTTTT. This sequence encodes CASSRLGTGGEKLFF.

This rearrangement joins TRBV5-1 to TRBJ2-3, with 7 bases matching TRBD2. Germline V gene sequence: CDR1 SGHRS, CDR2 YFSETQ. J gave up 5 bases and V 0 bases, and 0 bases lay outside the gene matches. There are 13 residues in the CDR3. The CDR3 loop is CASSLAGGDTQYF. CDR3 DNA: TGCGCCAGCAGCTTGGCGGGGGGAGATACGCAGTATTTT.

The CDR3 region is CASSMASGRDEQFF. CDR3 in DNA: TGTGCCAGTAGTATGGCTAGCGGTAGGGATGAGCAGTTCTTC. The V gene is TRBV19, the J gene TRBJ2-1; 7 bases fit TRBD2. Germline CDR1 LNHDA, CDR2 SQIVND (reference sequence). The J segment lost 8 bases and the V segment lost 3 bases, leaving 7 bases of the junction unmatched. There are 14 residues in the CDR3.

This chain joins TRBV7-9 and TRBJ2-5; 11 positions match TRBD2. Germline CDR1 SEHNR, CDR2 FQNEAQ (reference sequence). The CDR3 contains 14 residues. The V and J ends lost 7 bases and 3 bases, in that order; junction bases with no gene match: 4. CDR3 DNA: TGTGCCAGCACCCTTAGCGGGGGGGAAGAGACCCAGTACTTC. It encodes CASTLSGGEETQYF.

The rearrangement joins TRBV6-1 to TRBJ2-1, with D possibly being TRBD1 (6 bases). The germline V gene encodes CDR1 MNHNS and CDR2 SASEGT. This CDR3 has 15 amino acids. Trimming pared 6 bases from V and 5 bases from J, leaving 17 bases between. This CDR3 reads CASREPGQGHNEQFF. In DNA, the CDR3 is TGTGCCAGCAGAGAACCGGGACAAGGACACAATGAGCAGTTCTTC.

This sequence joins TRBV5-1 and TRBJ2-3; 12 bases align to TRBD2. The germline V gene encodes CDR1 SGHRS and CDR2 YFSETQ. CDR3 size: 18 residues. The junction had 6 bases not matched to a gene; V was cut back by 1 base and J by 0 bases. CDR3 sequence reads: CASSLQGLAGGSTDTQYF. The DNA of the CDR3 is TGCGCCAGCAGCTTGCAAGGGCTAGCGGGGGGGAGCACAGATACGCAGTATTTT.

V is TRBV11-2 and J is TRBJ1-2; TRBD1 matches at 8 bases. The CDR3 extends over 16 amino acids. Germline V CDR1 and CDR2: SGHAT, FQNNGV. V lost 0 bases, J lost 4 bases, and 7 bases stayed unmatched. CDR3 sequence reads: CASSLDGDRGAYGYTF. In nucleotides, the CDR3 is TGTGCCAGCAGCTTAGACGGTGACAGGGGAGCCTATGGCTACACCTTC.

V is TRBV6-5 and J is TRBJ1-1; D may be TRBD1 (6 bases). V was pared by 2 bases and J by 1 base, with 11 bases between. The germline gives CDR1 MNHEY, CDR2 SVGAGI. The CDR3 covers 15 residues. The CDR3, as DNA: TGTGCCAGCAGTTACCCTGGGACACCGAACACTGAAGCTTTCTTT. Residues: CASSYPGTPNTEAFF.

This chain links TRBV29-1 with TRBJ2-5; 8 positions match TRBD1. The germline V gene encodes CDR1 SQVTM and CDR2 ANQGSEA. Trimming took 7 bases from V and 0 from J; bases not matched to a gene: 7. The CDR3 is 14 residues long. The CDR3 reads CSALTGVYQETQYF. CDR3 coding DNA: TGCAGCGCCCTGACAGGGGTGTACCAAGAGACCCAGTACTTC.

The J gene is TRBJ2-5, the V gene TRBV11-2, with 9 bases matching TRBD2. The germline V gene has CDR1 SGHAT and CDR2 FQNNGV. The CDR3 consists of 16 residues. The junction had 6 bases not matched to a gene; V was cut back by 0 bases and J by 4 bases. The DNA for the CDR3 is TGTGCCAGCAGCTTAGAATGGCGGGGGGGCCGAGAGACCCAGTACTTC. Amino acids: CASSLEWRGGRETQYF.